The rows below give T cell receptor beta chains drawn from one sample of a study of control samples from healthy donors and cancer patients. Profiled with immunoSEQ multiplex PCR; TCRdb holds only in-frame clones, not every one. The sample carries roughly 130,000 clones, around nine tenths recorded once. Material for sequencing was blood. The receptors come from a man in his forties or fifties in good health. CDR3s leave out the opening cysteine and the closing phenylalanine or tryptophan. Each record gives: D gene, J gene, V gene, CDR3 protein. D genes are given only for firm matches.

TRBD2 TRBJ2-5 TRBV3-1/TRBV3-2 ASSPPGFRAGGPGGETQY
NA TRBJ2-5 TRBV3-1/TRBV3-2 ASTAGQGTQY
NA TRBJ2-1 TRBV7-2 ASRGPSSNEQF
TRBD1 TRBJ1-6 TRBV5-1 ASSLSGTGSNFH
NA TRBJ2-5 TRBV5-1 ASSKATGYETQY
NA TRBJ2-2 TRBV5-1 ASSLPSQGGGGELF
NA TRBJ1-4 TRBV3-1/TRBV3-2 ASSQYGEKLF
NA TRBJ1-1 TRBV25-1 ASSESTEAF
NA TRBJ2-7 TRBV6-6 ASSDSHEQY
NA TRBJ2-5 TRBV19 ASSIQGPQETQY
NA TRBJ2-3 TRBV7-9 ASSVGETDTQY